These 27 T cell receptor beta chains originate from one sample sequenced in a study of blood T cell repertoires in COVID-19. This table comes from immunoSEQ multiplex PCR, and its TCRdb copy is limited to in-frame clones, with some not included. The sample lists some 340,000 clones, 75% to 90% occurring once. Material for sequencing was PBMCs or T cells enriched from blood (not recorded which). These receptors all stem from a woman between 45 and 60 years old who had recovered from COVID-19.

The chain combines TRBV3-1 (or the pseudogene TRBV3-2) with TRBJ1-2; D uncertain. Trimming left V 1 base short and J 8 bases short, with 20 bases between. CDR1 and CDR2 from the germline V gene are LGHDT and YNNKEL (reference sequence). This CDR3 has 16 amino acids. Here the CDR3 DNA reads TGTGCCAGCAGCCAAGGAGCGGTCCACCGAGCGGGCGGCTACACCTTC. It yields the protein CASSQGAVHRAGGYTF.

The chain has TRBV10-3 and TRBJ1-1, with D tentatively TRBD1 (6 bases). Per the germline V gene, CDR1 is ENHRY and CDR2 is SYGVKD. The CDR3 has 14 amino acids. V lost 2 bases and J 0 bases, leaving 7 bases between the germline ends. CDR3 nucleotide sequence: TGTGCCATCAGTGAGGGGACATTGAACACTGAAGCTTTCTTT. Translating it yields CAISEGTLNTEAFF.

This chain joins TRBV5-4 and TRBJ2-7; 10 positions agree with TRBD1. Trimming removed 4 bases from V and 1 base from J; junction bases left unmatched: 5. From germline, CDR1 is SGHNT and CDR2 YYREEE (reference sequence). The CDR3 contains 15 residues. DNA for the CDR3: TGTGCCAGCAGCCTGGGACAGGGGCGGTCCTACGAGCAGTACTTC. Protein sequence: CASSLGQGRSYEQYF.

The chain joins TRBV4-2 to TRBJ2-1; 15 bases align to TRBD2. CDR3 size: 19 residues. V dropped 4 bases and J dropped 3; count of bases not matched to a gene: 10. Germline lookup yields CDR1 LGHNA and CDR2 YNFKEQ. The CDR3 DNA follows: TGTGCCAGCAGCCTAGGACTAGCGGGGGGGATGAAAAGCTACAATGAGCAGTTCTTC. It codes for CASSLGLAGGMKSYNEQFF.

The J gene is TRBJ1-2, the V gene TRBV7-8; the match to TRBD1 covers 10 bases. Germline V gene data show CDR1 as SGHVS and CDR2 as FQNEAQ. V trimming: 2 bases; J trimming: 6 bases; junction bases outside the gene matches: 21. The CDR3 totals 20 residues. Here the CDR3 DNA reads TGTGCCAGCAGCTTATGGGGCGACCGGGACAGGGGCCCTCCTATGGATGGCTACACCTTC. Translating it yields CASSLWGDRDRGPPMDGYTF.

The chain recombines TRBV30 with TRBJ1-1, with D possibly matching TRBD1 (6 bases). V gave up 1 base and J gave up 1 base, with 13 bases separating them. Looked up from germline, CDR1 is GTSNPN and CDR2 is SVGIG (reference sequence). The CDR3 is made up of 15 amino acids. DNA for the CDR3: TGTGCCTGGAGTGCGGGGGGCCAGGGGAACACTGAAGCTTTCTTT. This codes for CAWSAGGQGNTEAFF. The full variable domain, in which reference TRBV30 and TRBJ1-1 provide the parts outside the CDR3, is SQTIHQWPATLVQPVGSPLSLECTVEGTSNPNLYWYRQAAGRGLQLLFYSVGIGQISSEVPQNLSASRPQDRQFILSSKKLLLSDSGFYLCAWSAGGQGNTEAFFGQGTRLTVV.

The gene calls are TRBV2 and TRBJ1-5, with D possibly matching TRBD1 (6 bases). Trimming shortened V by 3 bases and J by 5 bases, and 14 bases separated the two germline ends. CDR1 is SNHLY and CDR2 is FYNNEI in the germline V gene. The CDR3 runs to 15 residues. This chain's CDR3 is CASSEGRGSHQPQHF. CDR3 in DNA: TGTGCCAGCAGTGAGGGCAGGGGATCTCATCAGCCCCAGCATTTT.

The chain links TRBV7-2 to TRBJ1-2; D ambiguous. The CDR3 is 15 residues long. V was cut by 1 base and J by 6 bases, with 15 bases left in between. Germline CDR1 is SGHTA and CDR2 is FQGNSA. DNA for the CDR3: TGTGCCAGCAGCTTAGGTCCCCCCGCGGTCGATGGCTACACCTTC. Translated, it gives CASSLGPPAVDGYTF.

The chain is built from TRBV19 and TRBJ2-6, with no clear D. V lost 5 bases and J 0 bases, leaving 11 bases between the germline ends. The CDR3 loop spans 16 amino acids. Germline V gives CDR1 LNHDA, CDR2 SQIVND (reference sequence). CDR3 DNA sequence: TGTGCCAGTAGTCTCTCTCCGGGCTCTGGGGCCAACGTCCTGACTTTC. Its protein is CASSLSPGSGANVLTF.

For this clone: Other DNA sequences in the same sample also yield this CDR3. V usage is TRBV5-1 and J usage is TRBJ2-5, with a tentative D call TRBD2 (5 bases). Germline-derived CDR1 and CDR2 are SGHRS and YFSETQ. This CDR3 has 13 amino acids. V was cut by 0 bases and J by 5 bases, with 8 bases left in between. CDR3 nucleotide sequence: TGCGCCAGCAGCTTGGCCGGAGGCGAGACCCAGTACTTC. Protein sequence: CASSLAGGETQYF.

This chain uses TRBV29-1 with TRBJ1-1; 12 bases align to TRBD1. The J segment lost 6 bases and the V segment lost 3 bases, leaving 8 bases of the junction unmatched. The CDR3 length is 15 residues. Germline CDR1 reads SQVTM; CDR2 reads ANQGSEA. The CDR3 DNA reads as TGCAGCGTTGAGGCGCTGGGACAGGGGGCGGCTGAAGCTTTCTTT. The encoded protein is CSVEALGQGAAEAFF.

This clone was seen only a few times. The CDR3 sequence is CASEGARLNTIYF. The DNA of the CDR3 is TGTGCCAGCGAGGGGGCGCGTTTAAACACCATATATTTT. The rearrangement links TRBV6-6 to TRBJ1-3; 7 bases fit TRBD1. Unmatched junction bases numbered 7, after V lost 8 bases and J lost 6 bases. CDR1 is MNHNY, CDR2 SVGAGI, per germline (reference sequence). The CDR3 runs 13 residues.

The rearrangement links TRBV30 to TRBJ2-2, with D perhaps TRBD2 (6 bases). Germline CDR1 and CDR2: GTSNPN and SVGIG (reference sequence). V was pared by 5 bases and J by 2 bases, with 9 bases between. CDR3 length: 13 residues. The CDR3 sequence is CAWSGTNTGELFF. For the CDR3, the DNA is TGTGCCTGGTCCGGGACTAACACCGGGGAGCTGTTTTTT.

V usage is TRBV24-1 and J usage is TRBJ2-1; 12 bases line up with TRBD2. This CDR3 is 16 amino acids long. V lost 4 bases, J lost 5 bases, and 5 bases stayed unmatched. Germline V gives CDR1 KGHDR, CDR2 SFDVKD. CDR3 amino acids: CATSDPSGRANNEQFF. In DNA, the CDR3 is TGTGCCACCAGTGACCCTAGCGGGAGGGCGAACAATGAGCAGTTCTTC.

This chain links TRBV29-1 with TRBJ1-2; D may be TRBD1 (5 bases). This CDR3 is 13 amino acids long. Germline-derived CDR1 and CDR2 are SQVTM and ANQGSEA. V was pared by 6 bases and J by 8 bases, with 19 bases between. The CDR3 nucleotides are TGCAGCGTCGGGGGACCCTCCGTTTCAGGCTACACCTTC. The encoded protein is CSVGGPSVSGYTF.

The V and J genes are TRBV24-1 and TRBJ2-2, with 7 positions matching TRBD1. This CDR3 contains 16 residues. Germline V gene sequence: CDR1 KGHDR, CDR2 SFDVKD. V trimming: 2 bases; J trimming: 0 bases; junction bases outside the gene matches: 2. DNA for the CDR3: TGTGCCACCAGTGATTCGACAGGGTCGAACACCGGGGAGCTGTTTTTT. Protein sequence: CATSDSTGSNTGELFF.

The chain recombines TRBV5-4 with TRBJ1-2, with 10 bases lining up with TRBD1. The V and J ends lost 0 bases and 5 bases, in that order; junction bases with no gene match: 1. CDR3 length: 14 amino acids. Germline assignment: CDR1 SGHNT and CDR2 YYREEE (reference sequence). In DNA form, the CDR3 reads TGTGCCAGCAGCTTGGGGGACAGGGGTTATGGCTACACCTTC. This sequence encodes CASSLGDRGYGYTF. Drawing the rest from reference TRBV5-4 and TRBJ1-2, the complete variable domain is ETGVTQSPTHLIKTRGQQVTLRCSSQSGHNTVSWYQQALGQGPQFIFQYYREEENGRGNFPPRFSGLQFPNYSSELNVNALELDDSALYLCASSLGDRGYGYTFGSGTRLTVV.

This clone appeared once. The rearrangement links TRBV7-3 to TRBJ1-1, with D unresolved. This CDR3 is built from 11 residues. Trimming took 5 bases from V and 2 from J, leaving 3 bases between them. The germline gives CDR1 SGHTA, CDR2 FQGTGA. The CDR3 region is CASSLNTEAFF. As DNA, the CDR3 is TGTGCCAGCAGCCTAAACACTGAAGCTTTCTTT.

A single count supports this clone. The chain employs TRBV3-1 (or the pseudogene TRBV3-2) and TRBJ1-1; a possible D gene is TRBD1 (6 bases). Germline V gene data show CDR1 as LGHDT and CDR2 as YNNKEL (reference sequence). Trimming cost V 3 bases and J 4 bases, with 12 bases left between them. This CDR3 comprises 14 residues. CDR3 sequence (DNA): TGTGCCAGCAGCCAGGCAGGGGAGGGCACTGAAGCTTTCTTT. Translating gives CASSQAGEGTEAFF.

This clone has a handful of counts. The chain has TRBV13 and TRBJ1-1; TRBD1 agrees at 7 bases. After removal of 5 bases from V and 3 bases from J, the junction contained 6 bases not matched to a gene. The CDR3 is made up of 14 amino acids. Per germline, CDR1 PRHDT and CDR2 FYEKMQ (reference sequence). CDR3 DNA sequence: TGTGCCAGCAGCCAGGGGGGCGGGGACACTGAAGCTTTCTTT. Residues: CASSQGGGDTEAFF.

This clone was found a few times. The chain couples TRBV5-6 to TRBJ2-7; 12 bases match TRBD2. Trimming at V came to 6 bases and at J to 5 bases, leaving 9 bases not matched to a gene. The CDR3 sequence is 15 residues long. Germline CDR1 reads SGHDT; CDR2 reads YYEEEE. In DNA form, the CDR3 reads TGTGCCAGCACCTACTTACTAGCGGGAGGCAACGAGCAGTACTTC. Translation: CASTYLLAGGNEQYF.

On this clone: Other nucleotide sequences in the sample specify the same CDR3. The chain joins TRBV5-1 to TRBJ1-2; perhaps TRBD1 as D (6 bases). The ends were cut back, 0 bases at V and 3 bases at J, with 6 bases in the middle. Germline-derived CDR1 and CDR2 are SGHRS and YFSETQ. This CDR3 has 13 amino acids. This CDR3 is CASSLDRDYGYTF. The DNA of the CDR3 is TGCGCCAGCAGCTTGGACAGGGACTATGGCTACACCTTC.

In DNA form, the CDR3 reads TGCGCCAGCAGGGCCTCCAAAGGGACTAGCTCCTACGAGCAGTACTTC. Amino acids: CASRASKGTSSYEQYF. The chain is built from TRBV5-1 and TRBJ2-7; TRBD2 matches 8 bases. This CDR3 is built from 16 residues. V dropped 5 bases and J dropped 0; count of bases not matched to a gene: 10. Germline-derived CDR1 and CDR2 are SGHRS and YFSETQ.

This clone is a singleton in its sample. This chain uses TRBV19 with TRBJ1-2; the D is unclear. Germline values: CDR1 LNHDA, CDR2 SQIVND (reference sequence). CDR3 length: 11 amino acids. V was clipped by 5 bases and J by 5 bases, with 6 bases between them. CDR3 in amino acids: CASSPSYGYTF. Here the CDR3 DNA reads TGTGCCAGTAGTCCTTCTTATGGCTACACCTTC.

This clone appeared once. The V gene is TRBV2, the J gene TRBJ2-1, with 9 bases fitting TRBD1. Unmatched junction bases numbered 10, after V lost 5 bases and J lost 2 bases. The CDR3 contains 17 residues. Germline loops: CDR1 SNHLY, CDR2 FYNNEI. The CDR3 reads CASSPYRQGVAYNEQFF. The DNA for the CDR3 is TGTGCCAGCAGTCCGTATAGACAGGGGGTAGCCTACAATGAGCAGTTCTTC.

The rearrangement links TRBV11-3 to TRBJ2-3, with 11 bases matching TRBD2. V shed 4 bases and J 5 bases; nucleotides not matched to a gene: 14. This CDR3 has 18 amino acids. Germline loops: CDR1 SGHNT, CDR2 YENEEA. The CDR3 DNA follows: TGTGCCAGCAGCTCCCGGGCGTCTAGCGGGGGGATCTTAGATACGCAGTATTTT. It translates to CASSSRASSGGILDTQYF.

This clone has a handful of counts. The V gene is TRBV10-3, the J gene TRBJ2-3; D unclear. The CDR3 has 14 amino acids. V was cut by 4 bases and J by 10 bases, with 18 bases left in between. Germline lookup yields CDR1 ENHRY and CDR2 SYGVKD. The CDR3 region is CAISGGPEFLPQYF. The CDR3 bases are TGTGCCATCAGTGGAGGCCCGGAATTTCTTCCGCAGTATTTT.